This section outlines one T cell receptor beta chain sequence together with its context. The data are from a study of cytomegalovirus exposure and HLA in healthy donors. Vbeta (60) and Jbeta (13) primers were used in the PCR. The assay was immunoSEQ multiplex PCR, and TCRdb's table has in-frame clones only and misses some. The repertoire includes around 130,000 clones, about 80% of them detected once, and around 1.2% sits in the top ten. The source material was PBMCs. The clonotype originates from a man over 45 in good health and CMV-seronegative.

CDR3 sequence: CASSLPGGRAGNEQFF. The CDR3 DNA sequence: TGTGCCAGCAGTTTACCTGGCGGGAGGGCCGGCAATGAGCAGTTCTTC. V and J are TRBV28 and TRBJ2-1; 9 nucleotides align to TRBD2. The CDR3 has 16 residues. V trimming: 2 bases; J trimming: 6 bases; junction bases outside the gene matches: 8. Looked up from germline, CDR1 is MDHEN and CDR2 is SYDVKM.